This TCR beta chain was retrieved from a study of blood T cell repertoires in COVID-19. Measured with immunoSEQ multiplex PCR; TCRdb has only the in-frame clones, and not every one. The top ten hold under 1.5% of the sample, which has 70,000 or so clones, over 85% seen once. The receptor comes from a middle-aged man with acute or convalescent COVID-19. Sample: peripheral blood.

The CDR3: CASRDSIYGYTF. CDR3 bases: TGTGCCAGCAGGGACAGCATTTATGGCTACACCTTC. The chain carries TRBV2 and TRBJ1-2, with a weak D call TRBD1 (6 bases). V was pared by 6 bases and J by 5 bases, with 10 bases between. CDR3 length equals 12 residues. Germline CDR1 is SNHLY and CDR2 is FYNNEI.